This T cell receptor (beta chain) was documented in a study of OX40 agonist ivuxolimab in advanced cancers. Clones were sequenced by immunoSEQ multiplex PCR, and TCRdb holds only the in-frame ones, with some missing. The sample lists 20,000 to 25,000 clones, 65% to 80% occurring once. The CDR3 is made up of 16 amino acids. V was clipped by 0 bases and J by 4 bases; unmatched bases: 2. Per the germline V gene, CDR1 is MNHEY and CDR2 is SVGAGI. General study findings and limits: At doses 0.1 to 3.0 mg/kg, CD4+ and CD8+ clones expanded.

If patients had autoimmune disease history or systemic immunosuppression, they were excluded. Remarks on this clone: What it binds is unknown.

The V call is TRBV6-5, the J call TRBJ2-3; 12 bases match TRBD2. This clonotype originated in an adult with an advanced solid tumor such as melanoma, head and neck, liver or kidney cancer. Source: CD4+ or CD8+ T cells sorted from blood, taken in a trial of the OX40 agonist ivuxolimab. The chain's CDR3 is CASSYSGLAGPDTQYF. The CDR3 DNA is TGTGCCAGCAGTTACTCGGGACTAGCGGGCCCAGATACGCAGTATTTT.